Each of the 14 T cell receptor beta chains below was sequenced from the same sample in a study of shared T cell receptors in the human thymus. Some clones are missing from TCRdb's copy, which holds only in-frame ones; the method was immunoSEQ multiplex PCR. The sample has some 760,000 clones; approximately 85% are singletons. These same data were also listed under a study on human thymus T cells.

Sequencing was performed on thymocytes. The receptors shown here come from a girl in the first two years of life with a congenital heart defect.

The chain combines TRBV19 with TRBJ1-5; 11 bases map to TRBD1. The germline V gene encodes CDR1 LNHDA and CDR2 SQIVND (reference sequence). Trimming removed 7 bases from V and 7 bases from J; junction bases left unmatched: 3. The CDR3 has 13 residues. CDR3 sequence reads: CASMGQGGQPQHF. DNA for the CDR3: TGTGCCAGTATGGGACAGGGGGGCCAGCCCCAGCATTTT.

This clone was seen just once. V usage is TRBV30 and J usage is TRBJ1-1, with 9 bases matching TRBD1. The CDR3 totals 15 residues. The J segment lost 3 bases and the V segment lost 5 bases, leaving 10 bases of the junction unmatched. Germline V gives CDR1 GTSNPN, CDR2 SVGIG (reference sequence). In DNA, the CDR3 is TGTGCCTGGGACGGACAGGGGAAGAGGTACACTGAAGCTTTCTTT. Translated, it gives CAWDGQGKRYTEAFF.

The chain combines TRBV2 with TRBJ2-1, with a weak D call TRBD1 (6 bases). The CDR3 has 12 residues. Germline CDR1 and CDR2: SNHLY and FYNNEI. Between the trimmed V and J ends, which lost 6 bases and 7 bases, there was a span of 10 bases. The DNA of the CDR3 is TGTGCCAGCAGGACGGACAGAAATGAGCAGTTCTTC. Protein product: CASRTDRNEQFF.

The rearrangement links TRBV2 to TRBJ1-2; 8 bases match TRBD1. The CDR3 extends over 15 amino acids. In germline, CDR1 is SNHLY, CDR2 FYNNEI. Unmatched junction bases numbered 7, after V lost 7 bases and J lost 0 bases. This CDR3 reads CASIPTGEANYGYTF. The CDR3 DNA reads TGTGCCAGCATACCGACAGGGGAAGCTAACTATGGCTACACCTTC.

The V and J genes are TRBV7-9 and TRBJ2-3; tentative D call: TRBD1 (6 bases). V was cut by 1 base and J by 3 bases, with 17 bases left in between. CDR3 length: 17 residues. Per germline, CDR1 SEHNR and CDR2 FQNEAQ (reference sequence). The CDR3 DNA follows: TGTGCCAGCAGCTTAGAGGGGGTCAACCCCTGGACAGATACGCAGTATTTT. Translating it yields CASSLEGVNPWTDTQYF.

This clone was observed a few times. V and J are TRBV29-1 and TRBJ1-2; weak D call: TRBD1 (5 bases). Looked up from germline, CDR1 is SQVTM and CDR2 is ANQGSEA. The CDR3 totals 13 residues. Trimming left V 3 bases short and J 4 bases short, with 12 bases between. The CDR3 region is CSVESSGPYGYTF. CDR3 in DNA: TGCAGCGTTGAGAGTTCAGGGCCCTATGGCTACACCTTC.

The genes are TRBV5-8 and TRBJ2-1, with no clear D. The germline CDR1 and CDR2 sequences are SGHTS and YDEGEE. The CDR3 has 13 residues. V lost 1 base, J lost 4 bases, and 6 bases lay in between. The CDR3 nucleotides read TGTGCCAGCAGCTTGCGCAGTTACAATGAGCAGTTCTTC. It codes for CASSLRSYNEQFF.

In DNA, the CDR3 is TGTGCCAGCAGTCCGGAGTGTGCACCCCTCCACTTT. It codes for CASSPECAPLHF. The chain carries TRBV28 and TRBJ1-6; D gene ambiguous. Germline values: CDR1 MDHEN, CDR2 SYDVKM. V lost 5 bases, J lost 11 bases, and 10 bases lay in between. The length of the CDR3 is 12 residues.

The CDR3 here is CASRTYRVNTEAFF. For the CDR3, the DNA is TGTGCCAGCAGGACCTACCGGGTGAACACTGAAGCTTTCTTT. V gene TRBV11-3 combines with J gene TRBJ1-1, with unresolved D. This CDR3 is 14 amino acids long. V was pared by 6 bases and J by 0 bases, with 11 bases between. Germline values: CDR1 SGHNT, CDR2 YENEEA.

This chain uses TRBV19 with TRBJ2-3; no clear D gene. The V end lost 7 bases, the J end lost 2 bases, and 10 bases lay between the germline ends. Germline loops: CDR1 LNHDA, CDR2 SQIVND (reference sequence). The CDR3 covers 13 residues. The DNA of the CDR3 is TGTGCCAGTACGTTTAAAGCCACAGATACGCAGTATTTT. This gives the protein CASTFKATDTQYF.

The V call is TRBV6-5, the J call TRBJ1-1; D gene uncertain. Germline CDR1 MNHEY, CDR2 SVGAGI. V lost 1 base, J lost 3 bases, and 9 bases lay in between. This CDR3 is 14 amino acids long. CDR3 DNA sequence: TGTGCCAGCAGTTACTTTCGGAGGCACACTGAAGCTTTCTTT. Protein product: CASSYFRRHTEAFF.

The chain uses TRBV25-1 and TRBJ1-4, with 9 bases lining up with TRBD1. J was trimmed by 7 bases and V by 1 base; bases with no gene match: 7. CDR1 is MGHDK and CDR2 is SYGVNS in the germline V gene. This CDR3 is built from 16 residues. CDR3 in DNA: TGTGCCAGCAGTGAATTAGAGGGACAGGGCGGTGAAAAACTGTTTTTT. Translated, it gives CASSELEGQGGEKLFF.

The chain links TRBV19 to TRBJ1-5; 8 bases map to TRBD1. Germline V gene data show CDR1 as LNHDA and CDR2 as SQIVND (reference sequence). The CDR3 length is 17 residues. Unmatched junction bases numbered 16, after V lost 5 bases and J lost 7 bases. CDR3 region: CASSPHPRAGGLQPQHF. In DNA form, the CDR3 reads TGTGCCAGTAGTCCCCACCCCCGAGCAGGGGGCTTACAGCCCCAGCATTTT.

The chain uses TRBV6-5 and TRBJ2-7, with no clear D. Between the trimmed V and J ends, which lost 2 bases and 0 bases, there was a span of 5 bases. CDR3 length: 13 amino acids. Per germline, CDR1 MNHEY and CDR2 SVGAGI. In nucleotides, the CDR3 is TGTGCCAGCAGTTACCGGGTCTCCTACGAGCAGTACTTC. As protein: CASSYRVSYEQYF.